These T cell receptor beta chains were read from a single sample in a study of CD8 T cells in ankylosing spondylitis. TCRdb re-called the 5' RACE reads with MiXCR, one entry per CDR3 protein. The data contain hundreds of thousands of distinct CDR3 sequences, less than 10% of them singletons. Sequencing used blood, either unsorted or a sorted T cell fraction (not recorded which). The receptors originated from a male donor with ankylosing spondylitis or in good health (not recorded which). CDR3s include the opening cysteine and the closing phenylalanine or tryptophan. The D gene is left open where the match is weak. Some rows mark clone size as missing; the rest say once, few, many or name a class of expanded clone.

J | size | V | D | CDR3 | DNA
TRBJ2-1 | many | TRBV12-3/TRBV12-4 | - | CASSPTGREYNEQFF | TGTGCCAGCAGCCCTACAGGGAGGGAGTACAATGAGCAGTTCTTC
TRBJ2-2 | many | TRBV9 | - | CASSAINTGELFF | TGTGCCAGCAGCGCCATTAACACCGGGGAGCTGTTTTTT
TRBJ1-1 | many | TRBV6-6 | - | CASSRTAGSEAFF | TGTGCCAGCAGTAGGACCGCCGGGTCTGAAGCTTTCTTT
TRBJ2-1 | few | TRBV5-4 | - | CASSGSGPYNEQFF | TGTGCCAGCAGCGGCTCCGGACCTTACAATGAGCAGTTCTTC
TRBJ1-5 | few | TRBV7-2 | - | CASSLEGSRQPQHF | TGTGCCAGCAGCTTAGAGGGGTCAAGGCAGCCCCAGCATTTT
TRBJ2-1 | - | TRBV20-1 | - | CSAARGGPLGNEQFF | TGCAGTGCTGCTAGAGGAGGGCCCTTGGGGAATGAGCAGTTCTTC
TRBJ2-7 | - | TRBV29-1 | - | CSGRGWSDGAYEQYF | TGCAGCGGACGGGGGTGGTCCGATGGCGCCTACGAGCAGTACTTC
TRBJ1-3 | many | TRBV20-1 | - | CSARDLGNTIYF | TGCAGTGCTAGAGATTTGGGAAACACCATATATTTT
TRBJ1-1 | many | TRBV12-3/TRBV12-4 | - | CASSLNAGDTEAFF | TGTGCCAGCAGTTTAAACGCAGGGGACACTGAAGCTTTCTTT
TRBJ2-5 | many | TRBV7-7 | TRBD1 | CASSLGTVDSETQYF | TGTGCTAGCAGCCTCGGGACAGTTGACTCAGAGACCCAGTACTTC
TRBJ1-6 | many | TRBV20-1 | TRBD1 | CSAREPGQYLSPLHF | TGCAGTGCTAGAGAGCCGGGACAGTACCTTTCACCCCTCCACTTT
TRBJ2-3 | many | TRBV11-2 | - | CASSSLADTSTDTQYF | TGTGCCAGCAGCTCTTTAGCAGATACTAGCACAGATACGCAGTATTTT
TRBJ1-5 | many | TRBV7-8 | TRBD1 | CASRRTGGNQPQHF | TGTGCCAGCAGACGGACAGGGGGCAATCAGCCCCAGCATTTT
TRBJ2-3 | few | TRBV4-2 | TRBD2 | CASSQVRAREIADTQYF | TGTGCCAGCAGCCAAGTAAGGGCGCGGGAGATCGCAGATACGCAGTATTTT
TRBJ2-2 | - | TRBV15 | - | CATEDRPYGELFF | TGTGCCACCGAGGACAGACCCTACGGGGAGCTGTTTTTT
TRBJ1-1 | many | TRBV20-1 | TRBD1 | CSVQRPDRSSEAFF | TGCAGTGTCCAGAGGCCGGACAGGTCCTCTGAAGCTTTCTTT
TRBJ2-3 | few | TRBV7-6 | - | CASSPNMKDTQYF | TGTGCCAGCAGTCCTAATATGAAGGATACGCAGTATTTT
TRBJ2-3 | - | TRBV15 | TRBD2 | CATSRDFGGMTDTQYF | TGTGCCACCAGCAGAGATTTCGGGGGGATGACAGATACGCAGTATTTT
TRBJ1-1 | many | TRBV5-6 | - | CASSRGTSNTEAFF | TGTGCCAGCAGCCGCGGGACCTCGAACACTGAAGCTTTCTTT
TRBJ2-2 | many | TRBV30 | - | CAWSPWGGELFF | TGTGCCTGGAGTCCATGGGGCGGGGAGCTGTTTTTT
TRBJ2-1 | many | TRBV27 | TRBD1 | CASSPTGPNNEQFF | TGTGCCAGCAGTCCGACAGGGCCAAACAATGAGCAGTTCTTC
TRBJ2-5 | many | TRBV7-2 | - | CASSLVRRGETQYF | TGTGCCAGCAGCTTAGTACGGAGGGGAGAGACCCAGTACTTC
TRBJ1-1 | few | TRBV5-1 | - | CASSLTGQNTEAFF | TGCGCCAGCAGCTTGACCGGACAAAACACTGAAGCTTTCTTT
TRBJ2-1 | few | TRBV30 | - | CAWSRTSSYNEQFF | TGTGCCTGGAGTCGCACATCCTCCTACAATGAGCAGTTCTTC
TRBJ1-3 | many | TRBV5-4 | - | CASSRGPLGSGNTIYF | TGTGCCAGCAGCCGAGGGCCGTTGGGCTCTGGAAACACCATATATTTT
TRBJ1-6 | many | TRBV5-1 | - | CASSLAAGEDSPLHF | TGCGCCAGCAGCTTGGCGGCGGGAGAGGATTCACCCCTCCACTTT
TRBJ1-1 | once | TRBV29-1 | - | CSSSRGYTEAFF | TGCAGCTCCTCGCGAGGGTACACTGAAGCTTTCTTT
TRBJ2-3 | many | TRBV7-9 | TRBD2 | CASSLGSGGDTQYF | TGTGCCAGCAGCTTGGGTAGCGGGGGTGATACGCAGTATTTT
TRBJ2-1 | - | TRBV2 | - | CASSEEWYALSPEQFF | TGTGCCAGCAGTGAAGAATGGTACGCTCTGAGTCCCGAGCAGTTCTTC
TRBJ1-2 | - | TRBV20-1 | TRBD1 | CSAGGDGQGYGYAF | TGCAGTGCTGGGGGTGATGGACAGGGCTATGGCTACGCCTTC
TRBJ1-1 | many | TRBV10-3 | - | CAISGEGRGGAFF | TGTGCCATCAGTGGCGAGGGACGCGGGGGCGCTTTCTTT
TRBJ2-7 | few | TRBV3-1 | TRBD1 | CASSSWDSYSYEQYF | TGTGCCAGCAGCTCGTGGGACAGCTACTCCTACGAGCAGTACTTC
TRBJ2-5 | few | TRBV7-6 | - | CASSPFKETQYF | TGTGCCAGCAGCCCCTTTAAGGAGACCCAGTACTTC
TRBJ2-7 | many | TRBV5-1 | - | CASSALGRVRDSYEQYF | TGCGCCAGCAGCGCCCTGGGCCGGGTTAGGGATTCCTACGAGCAGTACTTC
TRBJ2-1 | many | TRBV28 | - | CASGSFSYNEQFF | TGTGCTTCGGGGAGTTTCTCCTACAATGAGCAGTTCTTC
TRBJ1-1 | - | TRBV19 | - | CASSMGEEAFF | TGTGCCAGTAGTATGGGTGAGGAAGCTTTCTTT
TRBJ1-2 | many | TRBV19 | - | CASSIENRLSYGYTF | TGTGCCAGTAGTATCGAAAACAGGTTAAGCTATGGCTACACCTTC
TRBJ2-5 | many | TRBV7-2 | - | CASSSTRARLPQETQYF | TGTGCCAGCAGCTCTACTAGGGCGCGCCTCCCTCAAGAGACCCAGTACTTC
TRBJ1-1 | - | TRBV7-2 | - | CASRLVAEAFF | TGTGCCAGCAGACTCGTCGCTGAAGCTTTCTTT
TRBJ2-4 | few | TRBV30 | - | CAWSVGGAGNIQYF | TGTGCCTGGAGTGTCGGGGGAGCCGGAAACATTCAGTACTTC
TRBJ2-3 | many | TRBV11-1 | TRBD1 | CASTLRGPADTQYF | TGTGCCAGCACCTTAAGGGGGCCAGCAGATACGCAGTATTTT
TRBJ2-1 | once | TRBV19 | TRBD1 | CASSTRTGRGQSSYNEQFF | TGTGCCAGTAGCACCCGGACAGGCAGGGGACAGAGCTCCTACAATGAGCAGTTCTTC
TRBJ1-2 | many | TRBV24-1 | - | CATSDLWGGYTF | TGTGCCACCAGTGATTTGTGGGGTGGCTACACCTTC
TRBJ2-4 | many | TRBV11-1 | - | CASSLEVDSSLQYF | TGTGCCAGCAGCTTAGAAGTGGACTCATCGCTTCAGTACTTC
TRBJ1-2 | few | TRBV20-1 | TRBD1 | CSARGTGGSVYGYTF | TGCAGTGCTAGAGGGACAGGGGGATCTGTCTATGGCTACACCTTC
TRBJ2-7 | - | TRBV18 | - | CASSQGSPSYEQYF | TGTGCCAGCTCACAGGGGTCCCCCTCCTACGAGCAGTACTTC
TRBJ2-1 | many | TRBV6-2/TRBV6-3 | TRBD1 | CASTPDRGAYNEQFF | TGTGCCAGCACCCCGGACAGGGGGGCCTACAATGAGCAGTTCTTC
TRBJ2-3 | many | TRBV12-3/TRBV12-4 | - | CASSLAGRADTQYF | TGTGCCAGCAGCTTAGCCGGGCGCGCAGATACGCAGTATTTT
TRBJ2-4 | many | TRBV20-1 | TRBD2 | CSARLAGLYIQYF | TGCAGCGCGCGACTAGCGGGACTGTACATTCAGTACTTC
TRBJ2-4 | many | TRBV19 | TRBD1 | CASEDRAKNIQYF | TGTGCCTCCGAGGACAGGGCGAAAAACATTCAGTACTTC
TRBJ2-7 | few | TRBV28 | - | CATGGREQYF | TGTGCCACTGGGGGGCGTGAGCAGTACTTC